This is a list of T cell receptor beta chains from one sample in a study of technical replicates of blood from several donors. Produced via immunoSEQ multiplex PCR; TCRdb's table is partial and in-frame only. The profile shows about 59,000 clones, approximately 83% of them singletons. The sequenced sample consisted of PBMCs. The source of these receptors is a human donor in good health. Some clones in this sample may be carry-over from other donors' samples. CDR3s include the opening cysteine and the closing phenylalanine or tryptophan. Where a row states a size, it is once, few, many or the class of an expanded clone; other rows omit it.

length: 17
J: TRBJ1-2
V: TRBV28
size: -
CDR3: CASSLGPGGEGPGGYTF

length: 16
J: TRBJ2-3
V: TRBV11-3
size: -
CDR3: CASSPGQATFTDTQYF

length: 14
J: TRBJ2-2
V: TRBV6-1
size: -
CDR3: CASPSLLSTGELFF

length: 14
J: TRBJ1-2
V: TRBV5-5
size: -
CDR3: CASSFPNRAPGYTF

length: 13
J: TRBJ2-7
V: TRBV5-6
size: -
CDR3: CASSLHHTGEQYF

length: 14
J: TRBJ1-3
V: TRBV5-6
size: few
CDR3: CASSHGQPPLTIYF

length: 17
J: TRBJ2-1
V: TRBV12-5
size: -
CDR3: CASGLVRTSGIYNEQFF

length: 11
J: TRBJ2-7
V: TRBV7-2
size: few
CDR3: CASSTTYEQYF

length: 18
J: TRBJ1-2
V: TRBV12-1
size: -
CDR3: CASSVPDARSEANYGYTF

length: 16
J: TRBJ1-1
V: TRBV5-1
size: -
CDR3: CASSLGQGGINTEAFF

length: 13
J: TRBJ2-1
V: TRBV9
size: once
CDR3: CASNTASGNEQFF

length: 14
J: TRBJ1-1
V: TRBV11-1
size: -
CDR3: CASSPPRTRSEAFF

length: 13
J: TRBJ1-3
V: TRBV19
size: -
CDR3: CASSESRGNTIYF

length: 15
J: TRBJ2-7
V: TRBV15
size: few
CDR3: CATSRDRTGIYEQYF

length: 16
J: TRBJ2-2
V: TRBV2
size: once
CDR3: CASSEIGTKNTGELFF

length: 14
J: TRBJ1-5
V: TRBV6-1
size: -
CDR3: CASREGQGNQPQHF

length: 12
J: TRBJ2-7
V: TRBV7-9
size: -
CDR3: CASGRFSYEQYF

length: 13
J: TRBJ2-3
V: TRBV28
size: -
CDR3: CASSSRGLGTQYF

length: 12
J: TRBJ2-7
V: TRBV12-5
size: -
CDR3: CASGLYTREQYF

length: 15
J: TRBJ2-3
V: TRBV7-9
size: -
CDR3: CASSRGASGDYTQYF

length: 14
J: TRBJ2-7
V: TRBV7-2
size: -
CDR3: CASSSTSGRGEQYF

length: 14
J: TRBJ2-3
V: TRBV6-5
size: -
CDR3: CASSLGQGADTQYF

length: 13
J: TRBJ2-7
V: TRBV4-1
size: -
CDR3: CASSQVYGYEQYF

length: 15
J: TRBJ2-5
V: TRBV7-8
size: -
CDR3: CASSRPDRVGETQYF

length: 15
J: TRBJ2-1
V: TRBV5-6
size: -
CDR3: CASSLGESSYNEQFF

length: 14
J: TRBJ2-7
V: TRBV19
size: -
CDR3: CASTGLRDNDSQYF

length: 15
J: TRBJ2-1
V: TRBV4-2
size: -
CDR3: CASSQELLGGDEQFF

length: 14
J: TRBJ2-1
V: TRBV5-1
size: few
CDR3: CASSFTGGYNEQFF

length: 16
J: TRBJ1-5
V: TRBV19
size: -
CDR3: CASSTATGARIQPQHF

length: 13
J: TRBJ2-3
V: TRBV7-9
size: -
CDR3: CASSPEATDTQYF

length: 14
J: TRBJ1-3
V: TRBV7-2
size: -
CDR3: CASSSPGAGNTIYF

length: 14
J: TRBJ1-2
V: TRBV2
size: -
CDR3: CASSLGEAVYGYTF

length: 14
J: TRBJ2-7
V: TRBV2
size: -
CDR3: CASSEEWQSYEQYF

length: 17
J: TRBJ2-3
V: TRBV15
size: few
CDR3: CATSRRVSGQGTDTQYF

length: 13
J: TRBJ1-5
V: TRBV6-6
size: -
CDR3: CASSYIGNQPQHF

length: 14
J: TRBJ2-7
V: TRBV6-1
size: -
CDR3: CASNWAGGIYEQYF

length: 17
J: TRBJ2-3
V: TRBV7-8
size: -
CDR3: CASASGLRTPTTDTQYF

length: 13
J: TRBJ1-1
V: TRBV5-1
size: -
CDR3: CASSLGGPTEAFF

length: 15
J: TRBJ1-5
V: TRBV9
size: -
CDR3: CASSVAPGAGQPQHF

length: 16
J: TRBJ2-5
V: TRBV5-1
size: once
CDR3: CASSLGPAGEGETQYF

length: 15
J: TRBJ1-2
V: TRBV7-2
size: -
CDR3: CASSSQGQIGYGYTF

length: 15
J: TRBJ1-6
V: TRBV30
size: -
CDR3: CAWSRRDRDNSPLHF

length: 12
J: TRBJ1-4
V: TRBV14
size: -
CDR3: CASSQRGRVLFF

length: 14
J: TRBJ1-1
V: TRBV25-1
size: few
CDR3: CASSDYRGGTEAFF

length: 17
J: TRBJ2-3
V: TRBV5-1
size: -
CDR3: CASSGIGISGEADTQYF

length: 13
J: TRBJ2-2
V: TRBV11-3
size: -
CDR3: CASSGTAATELFF

length: 16
J: TRBJ2-3
V: TRBV7-3
size: -
CDR3: CASSSSRDYITDTQYF

length: 15
J: TRBJ2-1
V: TRBV7-3
size: -
CDR3: CASSIQGSSYNEQFF

length: 14
J: TRBJ1-4
V: TRBV7-9
size: -
CDR3: CASSETGPVEKLFF

length: 13
J: TRBJ2-3
V: TRBV7-9
size: -
CDR3: CAGKLAGWGTQYF

length: 12
J: TRBJ1-2
V: TRBV7-2
size: -
CDR3: CASSTQGDGYTF

length: 15
J: TRBJ2-1
V: TRBV13
size: -
CDR3: CASSLGLAGYNEQFF